This entry lists 26 T cell receptor beta chains sequenced from one sample in a study of identifying expanded T cells in peripheral blood (dated by TCRdb to about 2019). The library relied on the immunoSEQ multiplex PCR assay. TCRdb limited this immuneACCESS table to in-frame rearrangements with V and J called. A share of clones is missing; checked studies link under half to unresolved V genes, and the rest is unexplained. The sample table holds over 65,000 clones, of which roughly 90% were seen once. The ten largest make up approximately 7% of the sample. Sequenced: blood. Receptor source: a person between 18 and 70 years old in good health.

J is TRBJ2-5 and V is TRBV10-3; 9 bases match TRBD2. The germline CDR1 and CDR2 sequences are ENHRY and SYGVKD. CDR3 size: 16 residues. V was pared by 4 bases and J by 2 bases, with 8 bases of the junction left unmatched. The CDR3 loop reads CAISGIGLAGQETQYF. The CDR3 region has the DNA TGTGCCATCAGTGGTATAGGTCTAGCGGGGCAAGAGACCCAGTACTTC.

This chain joins TRBV7-3 and TRBJ2-7; 7 nucleotides match TRBD1. This CDR3 is 16 amino acids long. CDR1 is SGHTA and CDR2 is FQGTGA in the germline V gene. The V gene end was trimmed by 2 bases and the J gene end by 3 bases; junction bases not matched to a gene: 10. The CDR3 sequence is CASSLGPGTAYYEQYF. The CDR3 coding sequence is TGTGCCAGCAGCTTAGGGCCAGGGACAGCCTACTACGAGCAGTACTTC.

This clone was observed a single time. The gene calls are TRBV6-5 and TRBJ1-2; 12 bases map to TRBD1. Trimming cost V 0 bases and J 4 bases; bases outside gene matches: 3. There are 16 residues in the CDR3. CDR1 and CDR2 (germline): MNHEY, SVGAGI. The CDR3 spells CASSYSGTGGSYGYTF. As DNA, the CDR3 is TGTGCCAGCAGTTACTCGGGGACAGGGGGCAGCTATGGCTACACCTTC.

This chain connects TRBV7-6 to TRBJ1-3, with a weak D call TRBD1 (6 bases). Germline CDR1 SGHVS, CDR2 FNYEAQ. V shed 8 bases and J shed 0 bases, with 8 bases lying between them. This CDR3 region has 13 residues. This CDR3 reads CASRGGSGNTIYF. CDR3 coding DNA: TGTGCCAGCCGAGGGGGCTCTGGAAACACCATATATTTT.

V and J are TRBV11-3 and TRBJ2-1; D remains unclear. Per germline, CDR1 SGHNT and CDR2 YENEEA. V lost 1 base to trimming and J lost 4 bases, with 11 bases between them. The CDR3 runs 15 residues. CDR3 nucleotides: TGTGCCAGCAGCTTAGCGGAAGGGCTTTACAATGAGCAGTTCTTC. Translated: CASSLAEGLYNEQFF.

The chain carries TRBV15 and TRBJ2-1; the match to TRBD1 covers 8 bases. CDR1 is LNHNV, CDR2 YYDKDF, per germline (reference sequence). After removal of 2 bases from V and 7 bases from J, the junction contained 7 bases not matched to a gene. The CDR3 extends over 15 amino acids. This CDR3 reads CATSRKTGGPNEQFF. The CDR3 nucleotides read TGTGCCACCAGCAGAAAAACAGGGGGTCCGAATGAGCAGTTCTTC. Together with reference TRBV15 and TRBJ2-1, the CDR3 gives the full variable domain: DAMVIQNPRYQVTQFGKPVTLSCSQTLNHNVMYWYQQKSSQAPKLLFHYYDKDFNNEADTPDNFQSRRPNTSFCFLDIRSPGLGDTAMYLCATSRKTGGPNEQFFGPGTRLTVL.

This chain joins TRBV9 and TRBJ1-3; D remains unclear. The CDR3 extends over 13 amino acids. Germline V lookup: CDR1 SGDLS, CDR2 YYNGEE. V shed 0 bases and J shed 11 bases, with 12 bases lying between them. CDR3: CASSVADYSAIYF. As DNA, the CDR3 is TGTGCCAGCAGCGTAGCGGATTATTCGGCCATATATTTT.

V is TRBV7-9 and J is TRBJ2-5; 14 nucleotides line up with TRBD2. V shed 6 bases and J 5 bases; nucleotides not matched to a gene: 5. The CDR3 has 15 amino acids. CDR1 is SEHNR and CDR2 is FQNEAQ in the germline V gene (reference sequence). CDR3 loop: CASSGLAGGQETQYF. The CDR3 nucleotides read TGTGCCAGCAGTGGACTAGCGGGGGGCCAGGAGACCCAGTACTTC.

The chain joins TRBV9 to TRBJ1-2; D is unresolved. The CDR3 extends over 15 amino acids. V dropped 2 bases and J dropped 4 bases, with 15 bases sitting between them. CDR1 SGDLS and CDR2 YYNGEE come from the germline V gene. The CDR3 region is CASSVGRRLTYGYTF. The CDR3 DNA follows: TGTGCCAGCAGCGTCGGGAGACGCTTAACCTATGGCTACACCTTC.

The rearrangement links TRBV19 to TRBJ2-2; D possibly matches TRBD1 or TRBD2 (5 bases each). CDR1 is LNHDA and CDR2 is SQIVND in the germline V gene (reference sequence). V dropped 4 bases and J dropped 5 bases, with 17 bases sitting between them. The CDR3 is 16 amino acids. CDR3: CASSTASGTLTGELFF. DNA of the CDR3: TGTGCCAGTAGTACGGCATCCGGGACGCTTACCGGGGAGCTGTTTTTT.

The V gene is TRBV9, the J gene TRBJ1-6, with a tentative D call TRBD1 (6 bases). This CDR3 is 16 amino acids long. V lost 0 bases to trimming and J lost 11 bases, with 18 bases between them. Germline V gives CDR1 SGDLS, CDR2 YYNGEE. CDR3 region: CASSVDDGGGLTPLHF. The CDR3 DNA reads TGTGCCAGCAGCGTAGATGATGGGGGCGGTCTAACACCCCTCCACTTT.

The chain carries TRBV2 and TRBJ2-7; D ambiguous. CDR3 length: 11 amino acids. Trimming removed 8 bases from V and 7 bases from J, with 12 bases in between. The germline CDR1 and CDR2 sequences are SNHLY and FYNNEI. The CDR3 bases are TGTGCCAGCGGCAGAGTCGGAGAGCAGTACTTC. This sequence encodes CASGRVGEQYF.

The gene calls are TRBV15 and TRBJ2-7, with 11 bases lining up with TRBD1. Germline CDR1 reads LNHNV; CDR2 reads YYDKDF (reference sequence). The CDR3 length is 17 residues. V shed 2 bases and J 5 bases; nucleotides not matched to a gene: 11. CDR3 sequence (DNA): TGTGCCACCAGCAGACAACCTTGGGACAGGGGGGTCGACGAGCAGTACTTC. Its protein is CATSRQPWDRGVDEQYF.

This chain joins TRBV9 and TRBJ1-6; D is unclear. V was shortened by 0 bases and J by 7 bases, with 8 bases between the two germline ends. Germline CDR1 is SGDLS and CDR2 is YYNGEE. CDR3 length equals 14 residues. DNA of the CDR3: TGTGCCAGCAGCGTAGGTGCGGAGAATTCACCCCTCCACTTT. This sequence encodes CASSVGAENSPLHF.

The rearrangement links TRBV19 to TRBJ2-3, with D perhaps given as TRBD1 or TRBD2 (5 bases each). The CDR3 loop spans 16 amino acids. Germline CDR1 LNHDA, CDR2 SQIVND (reference sequence). V was cut by 6 bases and J by 0 bases, with 16 bases left in between. The CDR3 sequence: CASSQFGGVSTDTQYF. DNA for the CDR3: TGTGCCAGTAGCCAATTTGGGGGTGTTAGCACAGATACGCAGTATTTT.

This rearrangement joins TRBV5-1 to TRBJ2-1, with no clear D. Germline V gene lookup returns CDR1 SGHRS and CDR2 YFSETQ. V lost 0 bases to trimming and J lost 2 bases, with 9 bases between them. This CDR3 spans 15 amino acids. The chain's CDR3 is CASSLEPGPYNEQFF. DNA of the CDR3: TGCGCCAGCAGCTTGGAACCGGGCCCCTACAATGAGCAGTTCTTC.

This clone was observed a handful of times. V is TRBV29-1 and J is TRBJ1-2; unclear D gene. This CDR3 comprises 15 residues. The ends were cut back, 4 bases at V and 0 bases at J, with 15 bases in the middle. Per the germline V gene, CDR1 is SQVTM and CDR2 is ANQGSEA. This CDR3 is CSVGEGKGTNYGYTF. Here the CDR3 DNA reads TGCAGCGTTGGGGAAGGTAAAGGAACTAACTATGGCTACACCTTC.

In its sample, this clone was seen once. This chain connects TRBV19 to TRBJ1-2; D might be TRBD1 (5 bases). Germline CDR1 and CDR2: LNHDA and SQIVND (reference sequence). Trimming cost V 5 bases and J 5 bases, with 12 bases left between them. The CDR3 length is 13 residues. The CDR3 is CASSLGTKYGYTF. The CDR3 region has the DNA TGTGCCAGTAGTCTTGGGACCAAATATGGCTACACCTTC.

By sample fraction, this clone is medium-sized. The CDR3 nucleotides read TGTGCCAGCAGTGGGGAGCGGGCTGGTCCCGAGCAGTACTTC. This codes for CASSGERAGPEQYF. The chain carries TRBV2 and TRBJ2-7; TRBD2 is a possible D gene (6 bases). This CDR3 spans 14 amino acids. The ends were cut back, 4 bases at V and 6 bases at J, with 16 bases in the middle. CDR1 is SNHLY, CDR2 FYNNEI, per germline.

This chain connects TRBV9 to TRBJ1-3, with a tentative D call TRBD1 (5 bases). Looked up from germline, CDR1 is SGDLS and CDR2 is YYNGEE. V shed 1 base and J shed 4 bases, with 9 bases lying between them. The CDR3 consists of 14 residues. This CDR3 reads CASSVSREGNTIYF. The CDR3, as DNA: TGTGCCAGCAGCGTATCCAGGGAGGGAAACACCATATATTTT.

The CDR3 protein is CASSPGNNEQFF. The CDR3 region has the DNA TGTGCCAGCAGCCCCGGTAACAATGAGCAGTTCTTC. This chain joins TRBV6-5 and TRBJ2-1; the D is unclear. The germline V gene has CDR1 MNHEY and CDR2 SVGAGI. Trimming took off 6 bases at V and 5 bases at J, with 8 bases between the two ends. The CDR3 runs to 12 residues.

This chain uses TRBV15 with TRBJ2-3; 7 bases match TRBD2. CDR3 length equals 15 residues. V trimming: 0 bases; J trimming: 6 bases; junction bases outside the gene matches: 6. CDR1 and CDR2 (germline): LNHNV, YYDKDF (reference sequence). The CDR3 DNA follows: TGTGCCACCAGCAGAGATGGGAGGGAGGGGGATACGCAGTATTTT. Its protein is CATSRDGREGDTQYF.

V usage is TRBV9 and J usage is TRBJ2-1; 9 positions agree with TRBD2. The CDR3 consists of 16 residues. The germline V gene has CDR1 SGDLS and CDR2 YYNGEE. Germline trimming cut 2 bases from V and 4 bases from J; bases unmatched to any gene: 7. CDR3 nucleotides: TGTGCCAGCAGCGTTAGTAGCGGGAGAATTTACAATGAGCAGTTCTTC. Protein product: CASSVSSGRIYNEQFF. The full variable domain, rest sourced from reference TRBV9 and TRBJ2-1, is DSGVTQTPKHLITATGQRVTLRCSPRSGDLSVYWYQQSLDQGLQFLIQYYNGEERAKGNILERFSAQQFPDLHSELNLSSLELGDSALYFCASSVSSGRIYNEQFFGPGTRLTVL.

The genes are TRBV4-3 and TRBJ2-3; possibly TRBD1 for D (5 bases). This CDR3 region has 13 residues. Germline CDR1 is LGHNA and CDR2 is YSLEER. The germline V and J ends were trimmed by 0 bases and 9 bases, with 10 bases remaining between them. The CDR3 here is CASSQEGRRTQYF. In DNA, the CDR3 is TGCGCCAGCAGCCAAGAGGGGCGGAGAACGCAGTATTTT.

The table lists this clone with a count of one. V and J are TRBV30 and TRBJ1-3; D remains unclear. CDR1 and CDR2 from the germline V gene are GTSNPN and SVGIG (reference sequence). Trimming pared 4 bases from V and 7 bases from J, leaving 17 bases between. This CDR3 is built from 14 residues. The CDR3 nucleotides are TGTGCCTGGAACTCGGGCCTTGATTTTAACACCATATATTTT. Translated, it gives CAWNSGLDFNTIYF.

V gene TRBV7-2 combines with J gene TRBJ2-2; D might be TRBD1 or TRBD2, each matching 5 bases. The CDR3 is made up of 15 amino acids. CDR1 and CDR2 (germline): SGHTA, FQGNSA. The V and J ends lost 4 bases and 2 bases respectively, with 11 bases between them. The CDR3 is CASSSGRRNTGELFF. The CDR3 DNA reads TGTGCCAGCAGCTCGGGGCGGCGAAACACCGGGGAGCTGTTTTTT.